This passage covers 6 T cell receptor beta chains from one sample sequenced in a study of OX40 agonist ivuxolimab in advanced cancers. Produced via immunoSEQ multiplex PCR; TCRdb's table is partial and in-frame only. The table includes 70,000 to 80,000 clones, more than 75% detected once. The sequencing used CD4+ or CD8+ T cells sorted from blood, collected in a trial of the OX40 agonist ivuxolimab. The receptors come from an adult with an advanced solid tumor such as melanoma, head and neck, liver or kidney cancer.

V and J are TRBV7-9 and TRBJ2-4; weak D call: TRBD1 (7 bases). Germline CDR1 is SEHNR and CDR2 is FQNEAQ (reference sequence). Between the trimmed V and J ends, which lost 5 bases and 7 bases, there was a span of 15 bases. There are 14 residues in the CDR3. The CDR3, as DNA: TGTGCCAGCAGCGCGTCAGGGGGGATGAACATTCAGTACTTC. This encodes CASSASGGMNIQYF.

This clone was recorded once. The rearrangement joins TRBV5-1 to TRBJ2-3, with TRBD1 matching 7 bases. CDR3 length: 14 residues. V lost 4 bases, J lost 2 bases, and 4 bases stayed unmatched. Germline values: CDR1 SGHRS, CDR2 YFSETQ. Here the CDR3 reads CASSEGQNTDTQYF. The CDR3 region has the DNA TGCGCCAGCAGCGAGGGACAGAACACAGATACGCAGTATTTT. The entire variable domain, with the rest obtained from reference TRBV5-1 and TRBJ2-3, is as follows: KAGVTQTPRYLIKTRGQQVTLSCSPISGHRSVSWYQQTPGQGLQFLFEYFSETQRNKGNFPGRFSGRQFSNSRSEMNVSTLELGDSALYLCASSEGQNTDTQYFGPGTRLTVL.

The V and J genes are TRBV6-5 and TRBJ2-7, with no clear D. Germline V CDR1 and CDR2: MNHEY, SVGAGI. V lost 5 bases and J lost 4, with 6 bases in between. The CDR3 length is 11 residues. CDR3 in amino acids: CASSDRYEQYF. The CDR3 DNA reads as TGTGCCAGCAGTGATCGGTACGAGCAGTACTTC.

This clone was counted between two and nine times. The junction departs from germline at one end; a sequencing error may be responsible. The chain is built from TRBV7-7 and TRBJ1-2; D uncertain. CDR1 and CDR2 (germline): SSHAT, FNYEAQ (reference sequence). The CDR3 is 14 residues long. The chain's CDR3 is CASSLETASYGYTF. The CDR3, as DNA: TGTGCTAGCAGCTTAGAGACGGCATCCTATGGCTACACCTTC.

The V gene is TRBV6-5, the J gene TRBJ1-4, with unresolved D. Germline V lookup: CDR1 MNHEY, CDR2 SVGAGI. Trimming pared 3 bases from V and 4 bases from J, leaving 6 bases between. CDR3 length: 13 amino acids. CDR3 amino acids: CASSYDINEKLFF. CDR3 coding DNA: TGTGCCAGCAGTTATGACATTAATGAAAAACTGTTTTTT.

V usage is TRBV6-4 and J usage is TRBJ1-2; 7 bases line up with TRBD1. V lost 1 base, J lost 5 bases, and 10 bases stayed unmatched. The V gene's germline CDR1 is MRHNA and CDR2 SNTAGT. This CDR3 region has 16 residues. CDR3 in amino acids: CASSDFPGQAAYGYTF. The CDR3 DNA is TGTGCCAGCAGTGACTTTCCCGGACAGGCGGCTTATGGCTACACCTTC.